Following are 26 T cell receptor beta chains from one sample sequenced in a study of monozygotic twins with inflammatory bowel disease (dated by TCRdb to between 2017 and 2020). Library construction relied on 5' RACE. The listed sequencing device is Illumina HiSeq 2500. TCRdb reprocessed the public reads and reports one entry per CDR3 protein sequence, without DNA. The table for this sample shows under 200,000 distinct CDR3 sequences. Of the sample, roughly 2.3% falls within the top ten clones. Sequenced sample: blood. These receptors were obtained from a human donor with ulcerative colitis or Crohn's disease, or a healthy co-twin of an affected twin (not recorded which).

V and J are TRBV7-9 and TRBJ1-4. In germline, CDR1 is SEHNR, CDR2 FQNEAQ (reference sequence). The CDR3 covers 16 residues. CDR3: CASSSSGVVTNEKLFF.

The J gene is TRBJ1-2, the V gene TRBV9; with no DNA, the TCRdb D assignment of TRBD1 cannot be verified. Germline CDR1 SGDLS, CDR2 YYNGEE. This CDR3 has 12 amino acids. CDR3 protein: CASSDRHYGYTF.

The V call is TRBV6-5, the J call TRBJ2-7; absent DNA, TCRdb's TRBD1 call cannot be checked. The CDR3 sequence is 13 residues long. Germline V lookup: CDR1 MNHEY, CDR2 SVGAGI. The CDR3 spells CASRGTDSYEQYF.

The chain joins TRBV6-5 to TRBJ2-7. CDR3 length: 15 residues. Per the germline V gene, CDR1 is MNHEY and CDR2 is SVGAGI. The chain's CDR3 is CASSYSGGEIYEQYF.

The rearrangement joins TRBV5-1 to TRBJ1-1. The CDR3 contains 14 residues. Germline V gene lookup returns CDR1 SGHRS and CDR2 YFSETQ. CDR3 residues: CASSFRQANTEAFF.

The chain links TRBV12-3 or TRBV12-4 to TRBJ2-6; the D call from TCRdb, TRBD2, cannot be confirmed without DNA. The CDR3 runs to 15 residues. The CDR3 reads CASRPPASGANVLTF.

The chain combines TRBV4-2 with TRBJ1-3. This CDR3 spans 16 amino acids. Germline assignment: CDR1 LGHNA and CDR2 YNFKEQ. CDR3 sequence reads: CASSPSASSSGNTIYF.

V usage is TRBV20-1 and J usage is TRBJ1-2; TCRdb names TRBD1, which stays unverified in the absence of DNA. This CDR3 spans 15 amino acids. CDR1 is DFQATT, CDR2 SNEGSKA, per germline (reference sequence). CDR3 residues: CSANRDRIFGYGYTF.

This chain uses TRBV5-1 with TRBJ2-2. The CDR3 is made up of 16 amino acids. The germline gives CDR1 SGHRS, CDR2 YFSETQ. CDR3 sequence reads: CASSLDKGLGTGELFF. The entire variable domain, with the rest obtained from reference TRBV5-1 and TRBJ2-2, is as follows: KAGVTQTPRYLIKTRGQQVTLSCSPISGHRSVSWYQQTPGQGLQFLFEYFSETQRNKGNFPGRFSGRQFSNSRSEMNVSTLELGDSALYLCASSLDKGLGTGELFFGEGSRLTVL.

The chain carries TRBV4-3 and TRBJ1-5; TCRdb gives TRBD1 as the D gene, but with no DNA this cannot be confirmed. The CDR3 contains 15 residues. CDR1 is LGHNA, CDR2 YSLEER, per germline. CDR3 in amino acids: CASSQDQGVDQPQHF.

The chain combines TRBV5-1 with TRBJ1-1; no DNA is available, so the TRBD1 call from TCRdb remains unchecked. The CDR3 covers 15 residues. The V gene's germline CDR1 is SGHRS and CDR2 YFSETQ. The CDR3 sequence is CASSLKTAMNTEAFF.

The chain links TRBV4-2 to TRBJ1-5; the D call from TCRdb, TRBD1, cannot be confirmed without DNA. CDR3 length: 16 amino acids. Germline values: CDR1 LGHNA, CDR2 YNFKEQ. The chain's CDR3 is CASSQRITGVGQPQHF.

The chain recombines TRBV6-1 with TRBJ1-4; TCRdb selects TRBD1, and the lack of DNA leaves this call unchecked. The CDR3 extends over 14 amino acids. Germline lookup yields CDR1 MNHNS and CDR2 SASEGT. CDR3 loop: CASRLQGAGEKLFF.

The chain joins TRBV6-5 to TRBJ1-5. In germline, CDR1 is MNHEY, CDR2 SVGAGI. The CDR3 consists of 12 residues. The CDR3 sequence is CASSTLNQPQHF.

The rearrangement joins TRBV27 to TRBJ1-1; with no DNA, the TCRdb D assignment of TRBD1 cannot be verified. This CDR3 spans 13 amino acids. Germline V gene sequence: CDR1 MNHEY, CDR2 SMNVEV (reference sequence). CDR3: CASSFRVGTEAFF.

The chain's CDR3 is CASSLEGMGQTYNEQFF. The J gene is TRBJ2-1, the V gene TRBV12-3 or TRBV12-4. This CDR3 comprises 17 residues.

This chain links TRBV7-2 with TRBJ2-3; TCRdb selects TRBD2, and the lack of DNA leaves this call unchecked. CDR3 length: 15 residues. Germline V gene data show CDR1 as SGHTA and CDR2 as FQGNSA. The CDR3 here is CASSPPSGNPDTQYF.

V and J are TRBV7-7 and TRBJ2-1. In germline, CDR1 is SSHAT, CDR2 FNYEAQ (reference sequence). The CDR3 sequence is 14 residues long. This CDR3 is CASSLGLNYNEQFF.

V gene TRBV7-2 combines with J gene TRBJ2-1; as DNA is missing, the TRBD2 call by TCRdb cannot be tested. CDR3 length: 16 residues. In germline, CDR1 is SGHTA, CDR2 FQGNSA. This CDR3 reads CASSLDRAGGRNEQFF. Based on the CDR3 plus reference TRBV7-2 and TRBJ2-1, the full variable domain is GAGVSQSPSNKVTEKGKDVELRCDPISGHTALYWYRQSLGQGLEFLIYFQGNSAPDKSGLPSDRFSAERTGGSVSTLTIQRTQQEDSAVYLCASSLDRAGGRNEQFFGPGTRLTVL.

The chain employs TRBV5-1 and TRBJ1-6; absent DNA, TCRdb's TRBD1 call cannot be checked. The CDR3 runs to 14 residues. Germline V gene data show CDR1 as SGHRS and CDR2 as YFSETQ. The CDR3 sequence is CASSPPTVGGPLHF.

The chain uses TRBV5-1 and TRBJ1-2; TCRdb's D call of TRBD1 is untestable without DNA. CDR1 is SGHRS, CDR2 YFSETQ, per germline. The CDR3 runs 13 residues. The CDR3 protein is CASSLAPGGGYTF.

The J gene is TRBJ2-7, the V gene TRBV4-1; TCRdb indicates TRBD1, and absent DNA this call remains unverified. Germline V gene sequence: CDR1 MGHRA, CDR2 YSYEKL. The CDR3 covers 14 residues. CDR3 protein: CASSKGQPFGEQYF.

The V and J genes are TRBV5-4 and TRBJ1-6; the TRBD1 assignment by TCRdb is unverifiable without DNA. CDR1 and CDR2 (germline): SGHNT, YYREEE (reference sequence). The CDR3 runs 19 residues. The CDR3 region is CASSFKRDRASSYNSPLHF.

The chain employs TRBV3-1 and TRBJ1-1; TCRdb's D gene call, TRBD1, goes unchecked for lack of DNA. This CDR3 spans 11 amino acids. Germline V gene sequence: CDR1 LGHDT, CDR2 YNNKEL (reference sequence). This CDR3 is CASSLQGEAFF.

CDR3 protein: CASSLVDGETQYF. The rearrangement links TRBV2 to TRBJ2-5. CDR1 and CDR2 (germline): SNHLY, FYNNEI. This CDR3 is 13 amino acids long.

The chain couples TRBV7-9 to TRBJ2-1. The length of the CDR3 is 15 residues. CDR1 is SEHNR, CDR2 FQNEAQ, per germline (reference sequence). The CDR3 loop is CASSLVRGLYNEQFF. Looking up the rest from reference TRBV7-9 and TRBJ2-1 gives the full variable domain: DTGVSQNPRHKITKRGQNVTFRCDPISEHNRLYWYRQTLGQGPEFLTYFQNEAQLEKSRLLSDRFSAERPKGSFSTLEIQRTEQGDSAMYLCASSLVRGLYNEQFFGPGTRLTVL.